Listed here is a single T cell receptor (beta chain). Antigen specificity is unknown. The CDR3 extends over 15 amino acids. Germline CDR1 and CDR2: DFQATT and SNEGSKA (reference sequence). V was shortened by 3 bases and J by 6 bases, with 15 bases between the two germline ends. This sample was included in a study of spatial heterogeneity in lung cancer. Background on the study: There were consistently more beta-chain sequences detected than alpha-chain sequences. Study-level points and caveats: TCRs found ubiquitously expanded in tumor appeared in blood more at resection than at follow-up.

Every molecule of TCR cDNA had its own unique molecular identifier. One entry per CDR3 protein results from TCRdb running MiXCR on the 5' RACE reads. The table lists over 2,000 distinct CDR3 sequences, over 10% of them singletons. The time point is: sample taken at primary tumor resection. Unsorted tumor, nontumor lung tissue or cryopreserved PBMC supplied the whole RNA. About 73 TRACERx patients with early, untreated non-small cell lung cancer donated samples. V gene TRBV20-1 combines with J gene TRBJ1-6; no reliable D call. Sequencing was performed on PBMCs, taken at surgery. The TCR originated in a male donor with early-stage non-small cell lung cancer. DNA of the CDR3: TGCAGTGCTAGCCCGGGCGGGAGGCGTAATTCACCCCTCCACTTT. Its translation: CSASPGGRRNSPLHF.